A single sample gave rise to the 30 T cell receptor beta chains below, sequenced in a study of graft-versus-host responses after intestinal transplantation. Sequencing used immunoSEQ multiplex PCR; TCRdb keeps in-frame clones, though not all of them. Counted here are under 20,000 clones, 75% to 95% occurring once; the ten biggest clones make up less than 2%. The sample consisted of PBMCs, taken 357 days after transplant. Receptors originate from a human patient who received an intestinal transplant, so some T cells may come from the graft donor.

V gene TRBV6-9 combines with J gene TRBJ1-1, with D perhaps matching TRBD1 (6 bases). The CDR3 has 12 residues. Germline CDR1 and CDR2: MNHGY and SVAAGI. The V gene lost 5 bases and the J gene lost 5 bases, with 9 bases spanning the gap. For the CDR3, the DNA is TGTGCCAGCAGTACAGGGATGACTGAAGCTTTCTTT. This translates into CASSTGMTEAFF.

The genes are TRBV6-1 and TRBJ1-4, with 9 bases matching TRBD1. The CDR3 totals 14 residues. The germline gives CDR1 MNHNS, CDR2 SASEGT. Trimming took 8 bases from V and 5 from J; bases not matched to a gene: 6. CDR3 nucleotide sequence: TGTGCCAGCGTCCGGGACAGGGTAAATGAAAAACTGTTTTTT. Translation: CASVRDRVNEKLFF.

Only one count was recorded for this clone. The V gene is TRBV6-4, the J gene TRBJ2-3; 12 bases match TRBD2. The CDR3 is made up of 15 amino acids. V was pared by 4 bases and J by 1 base, with 0 bases of the junction left unmatched. Germline V gives CDR1 MRHNA, CDR2 SNTAGT. The CDR3 coding sequence is TGTGCCAGCAGTGGGACTAGCGGGGGCACAGATACGCAGTATTTT. This encodes CASSGTSGGTDTQYF.

V gene TRBV28 combines with J gene TRBJ2-7; the match to TRBD2 covers 8 bases. In germline, CDR1 is MDHEN, CDR2 SYDVKM. The CDR3 extends over 14 amino acids. The J segment lost 5 bases and the V segment lost 6 bases, leaving 9 bases of the junction unmatched. In nucleotides, the CDR3 is TGTGCCAGCAGCCCGACTAGCGAACGGGACGAGCAGTACTTC. It specifies CASSPTSERDEQYF.

The V and J genes are TRBV7-3 and TRBJ1-5; D is ambiguous. With 5 bases removed from V and 10 bases from J, the gap between germline ends came to 6 bases. CDR1 and CDR2 from the germline V gene are SGHTA and FQGTGA. This CDR3 is 10 amino acids long. The CDR3 DNA follows: TGTGCCAGCAGCCACCCCCCCCAGCATTTT. It encodes CASSHPPQHF. Drawing the rest from reference TRBV7-3 and TRBJ1-5, the complete variable domain is GAGVSQTPSNKVTEKGKYVELRCDPISGHTALYWYRQSLGQGPEFLIYFQGTGAADDSGLPNDRFFAVRPEGSVSTLKIQRTERGDSAVYLCASSHPPQHFGDGTRLSIL.

This chain connects TRBV6-1 to TRBJ2-7; 9 bases map to TRBD1. From germline, CDR1 is MNHNS and CDR2 SASEGT. V lost 2 bases and J lost 3; bases outside the gene matches: 8. This CDR3 has 16 residues. CDR3 region: CASSESWTGAGYEQYF. CDR3 sequence (DNA): TGTGCCAGCAGTGAATCATGGACAGGGGCAGGCTACGAGCAGTACTTC.

The J gene is TRBJ1-6, the V gene TRBV30, with 9 bases lining up with TRBD1. This CDR3 spans 14 amino acids. Germline values: CDR1 GTSNPN, CDR2 SVGIG (reference sequence). The V and J ends lost 3 bases and 7 bases, in that order; junction bases with no gene match: 4. Here the CDR3 reads CAWRNRGPNSPLHF. The CDR3 DNA sequence: TGTGCCTGGAGGAACAGGGGGCCAAATTCACCCCTCCACTTT.

The chain is built from TRBV5-6 and TRBJ2-5; 10 positions match TRBD2. CDR1 is SGHDT, CDR2 YYEEEE, per germline. V was clipped by 4 bases and J by 5 bases; unmatched bases: 11. This CDR3 has 16 residues. In DNA, the CDR3 is TGTGCCAGCAGCCCAAGAGCGGGGGGGCCGAAGGAGACCCAGTACTTC. It codes for CASSPRAGGPKETQYF.

The rearrangement links TRBV29-1 to TRBJ1-2; D is ambiguous. Trimming took off 2 bases at V and 2 bases at J, with 6 bases between the two ends. CDR3 length: 12 residues. Germline V lookup: CDR1 SQVTM, CDR2 ANQGSEA. The CDR3 DNA reads TGCAGCGTTGAAACCGGCAACTATGGCTACACCTTC. Amino acid sequence: CSVETGNYGYTF.

This clone was observed a single time. The chain uses TRBV15 and TRBJ1-3; D is uncertain. Germline V gives CDR1 LNHNV, CDR2 YYDKDF (reference sequence). The V end was cut by 3 bases, the J end by 3 bases, with 12 bases between. The length of the CDR3 is 15 residues. The CDR3 spells CATSRGFRGGNTIYF. The CDR3 DNA reads TGTGCCACCAGCAGGGGATTTCGTGGTGGAAACACCATATATTTT.

This clone was observed a single time. The rearrangement joins TRBV28 to TRBJ1-3; 8 bases agree with TRBD1. This CDR3 spans 19 amino acids. Germline CDR1 and CDR2: MDHEN and SYDVKM. Trimming took 3 bases from V and 1 from J; bases not matched to a gene: 14. DNA for the CDR3: TGTGCCAGCAGTTTTTTTCTCGTCCCAGGGGGCGGGTCTGGAAACACCATATATTTT. Translating gives CASSFFLVPGGGSGNTIYF.

The sample holds a few counts of this clone. The gene calls are TRBV11-2 and TRBJ2-7; D could derive from TRBD1 or TRBD2 (5 bases each). The CDR3 length is 18 residues. Per germline, CDR1 SGHAT and CDR2 FQNNGV. V lost 2 bases, J lost 0 bases, and 20 bases lay in between. The CDR3 spells CASSLSPGQWGSSYEQYF. In nucleotides, the CDR3 is TGTGCCAGCAGCTTATCCCCCGGCCAGTGGGGGTCCTCCTACGAGCAGTACTTC.

V is TRBV10-1 and J is TRBJ1-5, with TRBD1 identical over 10 bases. V lost 2 bases, J lost 5 bases, and 0 bases stayed unmatched. The CDR3 covers 14 residues. Germline assignment: CDR1 WNHNN and CDR2 SYGVQD (reference sequence). CDR3 protein: CASSEDRGHQPQHF. In DNA form, the CDR3 reads TGCGCCAGCAGTGAGGACAGGGGGCATCAGCCCCAGCATTTT.

This chain joins TRBV10-3 and TRBJ2-7, with TRBD2 matching 7 bases. Germline CDR1 reads ENHRY; CDR2 reads SYGVKD. The CDR3 is 16 residues long. V lost 0 bases and J lost 0; bases outside the gene matches: 5. CDR3 DNA: TGTGCCATCAGTGAGTCGAGCGGGGACTTCTCCTACGAGCAGTACTTC. Its protein is CAISESSGDFSYEQYF.

This sequence joins TRBV6-1 and TRBJ2-5; 8 positions match TRBD2. Germline V CDR1 and CDR2: MNHNS, SASEGT. This CDR3 region has 16 residues. After removal of 2 bases from V and 7 bases from J, the junction contained 12 bases not matched to a gene. DNA of the CDR3: TGTGCCAGCAGTGAATACCGGTCGGGGGGGCTGGGGACCCAGTACTTC. It yields the protein CASSEYRSGGLGTQYF.

The rearrangement joins TRBV28 to TRBJ2-3; D not resolved. The CDR3 spans 14 residues. The V and J ends lost 3 bases and 3 bases respectively, with 10 bases between them. Germline V lookup: CDR1 MDHEN, CDR2 SYDVKM. The CDR3: CASSFGDSTDTQYF. The CDR3 DNA is TGTGCCAGCAGTTTTGGAGACTCGACAGATACGCAGTATTTT.

The rearrangement joins TRBV11-3 to TRBJ1-2; maybe TRBD1 (5 bases). Germline V gene lookup returns CDR1 SGHNT and CDR2 YENEEA. The CDR3 loop spans 15 amino acids. The germline V and J ends were trimmed by 5 bases and 4 bases, with 17 bases remaining between them. The CDR3 nucleotides read TGTGCCAGCAGCCGGGCATCGCAGGGCACCTATGGCTACACCTTC. Protein product: CASSRASQGTYGYTF.

This chain uses TRBV6-1 with TRBJ2-7; TRBD1 is a possible D gene (6 bases). The CDR3 covers 14 residues. Germline V CDR1 and CDR2: MNHNS, SASEGT. V was clipped by 6 bases and J by 2 bases, with 14 bases between them. CDR3 protein: CASRHSTGTYEQYF. Here the CDR3 DNA reads TGTGCCAGCAGACACTCGACAGGAACCTACGAGCAGTACTTC.

The J gene is TRBJ2-1, the V gene TRBV27; weak D call: TRBD2 (6 bases). This CDR3 region has 14 residues. Per germline, CDR1 MNHEY and CDR2 SMNVEV (reference sequence). V was trimmed by 6 bases and J by 0 bases, leaving 9 bases between them. The CDR3 DNA is TGTGCCAGCAGCCTGGGGGGCTCCTACAATGAGCAGTTCTTC. Translated, it gives CASSLGGSYNEQFF.

The chain has TRBV19 and TRBJ2-7; the D gene could be TRBD1 or TRBD2 (5 bases each). CDR1 and CDR2 (germline): LNHDA, SQIVND (reference sequence). This CDR3 contains 15 residues. V was trimmed by 2 bases and J by 3 bases, leaving 14 bases between them. CDR3 DNA: TGTGCCAGTAGTATAAAGAGGGGTCCATACTACGAGCAGTACTTC. As protein: CASSIKRGPYYEQYF.

This clone was seen only once. The CDR3 is CASSSTRGIGSEAFF. Here the CDR3 DNA reads TGTGCCAGCAGCTCTACGAGGGGTATAGGTTCGGAAGCTTTCTTT. V and J are TRBV5-4 and TRBJ1-1, with a possible D match to TRBD1 (5 bases). Germline CDR1 SGHNT, CDR2 YYREEE (reference sequence). The CDR3 runs 15 residues. Trimming stripped 3 bases from V and 8 bases from J, with 20 bases between.

This clone appeared once. The chain links TRBV5-1 to TRBJ2-5; either TRBD1 or TRBD2 may supply D (5 bases each). Germline V gene sequence: CDR1 SGHRS, CDR2 YFSETQ. CDR3 size: 14 residues. The V and J ends lost 4 bases and 1 base respectively, with 11 bases between them. This CDR3 reads CASSSRDVQETQYF. CDR3 DNA sequence: TGCGCCAGCAGCAGCCGGGACGTCCAAGAGACCCAGTACTTC. Variable domain in full (rest from reference TRBV5-1 and TRBJ2-5): KAGVTQTPRYLIKTRGQQVTLSCSPISGHRSVSWYQQTPGQGLQFLFEYFSETQRNKGNFPGRFSGRQFSNSRSEMNVSTLELGDSALYLCASSSRDVQETQYFGPGTRLLVL.

The J gene is TRBJ2-3, the V gene TRBV6-4, with 8 bases matching TRBD1. The germline V gene encodes CDR1 MRHNA and CDR2 SNTAGT. The junction had 3 bases not matched to a gene; V was cut back by 0 bases and J by 4 bases. The CDR3 contains 15 residues. DNA of the CDR3: TGTGCCAGCAGTGACTCGAGCAGGGGGCCAGATACGCAGTATTTT. Protein product: CASSDSSRGPDTQYF.

The chain employs TRBV27 and TRBJ1-6; 9 nucleotides agree with TRBD1. Unmatched junction bases numbered 15, after V lost 10 bases and J lost 11 bases. The CDR3 covers 15 residues. Germline V gene lookup returns CDR1 MNHEY and CDR2 SMNVEV (reference sequence). The CDR3 reads CATSPEGQGITPLHF. CDR3 bases: TGTGCCACTTCCCCCGAGGGACAGGGTATTACACCCCTCCACTTT.

The chain has TRBV6-6 and TRBJ1-6; 8 positions agree with TRBD1. CDR1 is MNHNY and CDR2 is SVGAGI in the germline V gene (reference sequence). Germline trimming cut 4 bases from V and 5 bases from J; bases unmatched to any gene: 4. The length of the CDR3 is 15 residues. The CDR3 nucleotides read TGTGCCAGCAGTTCGATGGACAGGGATAATTCACCCCTCCACTTT. The encoded protein is CASSSMDRDNSPLHF.

The rearrangement uses TRBV11-2 and TRBJ2-1; TRBD2 matches 11 bases. CDR3 length equals 16 residues. CDR1 is SGHAT and CDR2 is FQNNGV in the germline V gene. The J segment lost 8 bases and the V segment lost 4 bases, leaving 10 bases of the junction unmatched. CDR3 coding DNA: TGTGCCAGCAGCTCGCTAGCGGGAGGAAGGGTCTATGAGCAGTTCTTC. Translation: CASSSLAGGRVYEQFF. Using reference TRBV11-2 and TRBJ2-1 for the parts outside the CDR3, the full variable domain is EAGVAQSPRYKIIEKRQSVAFWCNPISGHATLYWYQQILGQGPKLLIQFQNNGVVDDSQLPKDRFSAERLKGVDSTLKIQPAKLEDSAVYLCASSSLAGGRVYEQFFGPGTRLTVL.

The chain is built from TRBV4-2 and TRBJ1-4; TRBD1 aligns across 7 bases. CDR1 is LGHNA, CDR2 YNFKEQ, per germline. V was clipped by 6 bases and J by 4 bases; unmatched bases: 5. The CDR3 is 14 residues long. DNA of the CDR3: TGTGCCAGCAGGGTGACAGGGAGTAATGAAAAACTGTTTTTT. Protein: CASRVTGSNEKLFF.

The chain links TRBV5-1 to TRBJ2-5; 9 bases are shared with TRBD1. Germline V gene sequence: CDR1 SGHRS, CDR2 YFSETQ. The V and J ends lost 4 bases and 5 bases, in that order; junction bases with no gene match: 9. The CDR3 extends over 15 amino acids. For the CDR3, the DNA is TGCGCCAGCAGCCTACCGACAGGGGGTGGGGAGACCCAGTACTTC. This translates into CASSLPTGGGETQYF.

The J gene is TRBJ1-2, the V gene TRBV11-2; D uncertain. Germline V gene data show CDR1 as SGHAT and CDR2 as FQNNGV. This CDR3 has 12 amino acids. V was cut by 5 bases and J by 8 bases, with 12 bases left in between. The CDR3 loop reads CASSRLGRGYTF. DNA for the CDR3: TGTGCCAGCAGCCGGCTAGGAAGAGGCTACACCTTC.

V and J are TRBV19 and TRBJ1-1, with D possibly matching TRBD1 (5 bases). The CDR3 contains 13 residues. V was cut by 1 base and J by 2 bases, with 5 bases left in between. Germline lookup yields CDR1 LNHDA and CDR2 SQIVND (reference sequence). Here the CDR3 reads CASSIGTNTEAFF. CDR3 DNA: TGTGCCAGTAGTATAGGGACAAACACTGAAGCTTTCTTT. The full variable domain, with the rest looked up from reference TRBV19 and TRBJ1-1, is DGGITQSPKYLFRKEGQNVTLSCEQNLNHDAMYWYRQDPGQGLRLIYYSQIVNDFQKGDIAEGYSVSREKKESFPLTVTSAQKNPTAFYLCASSIGTNTEAFFGQGTRLTVV.